What follows describes a single T cell receptor (beta chain). A second PCR of 7 to 11 cycles used a sample-barcoded 5' primer and a J-beta primer mix. MiXCR, applied by TCRdb to the 5' RACE reads, yields one record per CDR3 protein. The table lists 650,000 to 1,000,000 distinct CDR3 sequences, roughly 34% of them singletons, with under 15% in the top ten. This record belongs to a study of blood T cells in healthy people across ages. Specimen: blood. The sequence was obtained from a man aged 18 to 30 in good health.

The DNA of the CDR3 is TGCGCCAGCAGCCAAGAGTGGGGACAGTGGAGGACTGAAGCTTTCTTT. Translated: CASSQEWGQWRTEAFF. The chain couples TRBV4-3 to TRBJ1-1; 7 bases are a match to TRBD1. CDR1 is LGHNA and CDR2 is YSLEER in the germline V gene. CDR3 length equals 16 residues. Trimming cost V 0 bases and J 5 bases; bases outside gene matches: 9.